Listed below are T cell receptor beta chains from one sample, sequenced in a study of CD8+ T cells in alopecia areata. Profiling relied on immunoSEQ multiplex PCR, and the TCRdb table lists in-frame clones only, not all of them. The sample shows roughly 98,000 clones, 60% to 75% of them seen only once. This specimen was CD8+ T cells sorted from blood, taken at week 4, from a patient treated with tofacitinib. These receptors originate from a human donor with alopecia areata. Both conserved end residues are part of each CDR3. The D gene is left open where the match is weak. Only some rows state a clone size, as once, few, many or a class for expanded clones.

j_call: TRBJ2-3
d_call: TRBD2
clone_size: .
v_call: TRBV7-9
cdr3_aa: CASSLEERGETDTQYF
cdr3_nt: TGTGCCAGCAGCTTAGAGGAGCGGGGAGAAACAGATACGCAGTATTTT

j_call: TRBJ1-1
d_call: .
clone_size: .
v_call: TRBV29-1
cdr3_aa: CSVEVHPWVTEAFF
cdr3_nt: TGCAGCGTTGAAGTGCACCCCTGGGTCACTGAAGCTTTCTTT

j_call: TRBJ1-2
d_call: .
clone_size: .
v_call: TRBV13
cdr3_aa: CASRERGLYGYTF
cdr3_nt: TGTGCCAGCAGGGAGCGGGGGCTCTATGGCTACACCTTC

j_call: TRBJ2-2
d_call: .
clone_size: few
v_call: TRBV6-5
cdr3_aa: CASSALWGGTGELFF
cdr3_nt: TGTGCCAGCAGTGCCCTTTGGGGTGGCACCGGGGAGCTGTTTTTT

j_call: TRBJ2-7
d_call: TRBD2
clone_size: .
v_call: TRBV5-1
cdr3_aa: CASSFGLAGIASYEQYF
cdr3_nt: TGCGCCAGCAGCTTCGGACTAGCGGGAATTGCGAGCTACGAGCAGTACTTC

j_call: TRBJ2-5
d_call: TRBD2
clone_size: .
v_call: TRBV2
cdr3_aa: CAKTSGRKETQYF
cdr3_nt: TGTGCCAAGACTAGCGGGAGAAAAGAGACCCAGTACTTC

j_call: TRBJ2-3
d_call: TRBD1
clone_size: .
v_call: TRBV7-3
cdr3_aa: CASSLTGGRTDTQYF
cdr3_nt: TGTGCCAGCAGCTTGACAGGGGGGAGGACAGATACGCAGTATTTT

j_call: TRBJ1-5
d_call: .
clone_size: .
v_call: TRBV28
cdr3_aa: CASTPLGGAYSNQPQHF
cdr3_nt: TGTGCCAGTACCCCTCTGGGGGGAGCATATAGCAATCAGCCCCAGCATTTT

j_call: TRBJ1-2
d_call: TRBD1
clone_size: .
v_call: TRBV27
cdr3_aa: CASSLLAGGGDGYTF
cdr3_nt: TGTGCCAGCAGTTTATTGGCAGGGGGCGGGGATGGCTACACCTTC

j_call: TRBJ2-7
d_call: TRBD1
clone_size: .
v_call: TRBV27
cdr3_aa: CASSPGTGYYEQYF
cdr3_nt: TGTGCCAGCAGTCCCGGGACAGGCTACTACGAGCAGTACTTC

j_call: TRBJ2-7
d_call: TRBD1
clone_size: .
v_call: TRBV4-1
cdr3_aa: CASSNGQGNEQYF
cdr3_nt: TGCGCCAGCAGCAACGGACAGGGTAACGAGCAGTACTTC

j_call: TRBJ1-2
d_call: .
clone_size: .
v_call: TRBV7-2
cdr3_aa: CASSLIGLSYGYTF
cdr3_nt: TGTGCCAGCAGCTTAATCGGGCTTAGCTATGGCTACACCTTC

j_call: TRBJ2-5
d_call: .
clone_size: .
v_call: TRBV11-1
cdr3_aa: CASSLSAWNRQETQYF
cdr3_nt: TGTGCCAGCAGCTTATCAGCTTGGAACAGACAAGAGACCCAGTACTTC

j_call: TRBJ1-2
d_call: TRBD1
clone_size: .
v_call: TRBV6-5
cdr3_aa: CASGQGDGYTF
cdr3_nt: TGTGCCAGCGGACAGGGAGATGGCTACACCTTC

j_call: TRBJ1-1
d_call: .
clone_size: .
v_call: TRBV13
cdr3_aa: CASSLVRAGGNTEAFF
cdr3_nt: TGTGCCAGCAGCTTAGTTCGGGCTGGAGGGAACACTGAAGCTTTCTTT

j_call: TRBJ2-7
d_call: .
clone_size: .
v_call: TRBV7-2
cdr3_aa: CASSAGGYEQYF
cdr3_nt: TGTGCCAGCAGCGCCGGCGGGTACGAGCAGTACTTC

j_call: TRBJ2-3
d_call: .
clone_size: once
v_call: TRBV6-5
cdr3_aa: CASTGSPGDTQYF
cdr3_nt: TGTGCCAGCACCGGGTCCCCAGGCGATACGCAGTATTTT

j_call: TRBJ1-1
d_call: .
clone_size: .
v_call: TRBV30
cdr3_aa: CAWSVTSWGLEAFF
cdr3_nt: TGTGCCTGGAGTGTAACCTCGTGGGGCCTTGAAGCTTTCTTT

j_call: TRBJ2-1
d_call: .
clone_size: .
v_call: TRBV27
cdr3_aa: CASPQGGYEQFF
cdr3_nt: TGTGCCTCACCGCAGGGGGGCTATGAGCAGTTCTTC

j_call: TRBJ2-2
d_call: TRBD2
clone_size: .
v_call: TRBV7-8
cdr3_aa: CASIENLAGGLGGELFF
cdr3_nt: TGTGCCAGCATCGAGAACTTAGCGGGAGGTTTGGGCGGGGAGCTGTTTTTT

j_call: TRBJ2-3
d_call: .
clone_size: .
v_call: TRBV4-1
cdr3_aa: CASSQDRGGADTQYF
cdr3_nt: TGCGCCAGCAGCCAAGACAGGGGCGGGGCAGATACGCAGTATTTT

j_call: TRBJ2-7
d_call: TRBD1
clone_size: .
v_call: TRBV30
cdr3_aa: CAWSLPGQASYEQYF
cdr3_nt: TGTGCCTGGAGTCTCCCGGGACAGGCCTCCTACGAGCAGTACTTC

j_call: TRBJ2-3
d_call: .
clone_size: .
v_call: TRBV6-5
cdr3_aa: CASSPGADTQYF
cdr3_nt: TGTGCCAGCAGTCCAGGGGCAGATACGCAGTATTTT

j_call: TRBJ2-7
d_call: TRBD1
clone_size: few
v_call: TRBV6-5
cdr3_aa: CASSYSVGGGEDEQYF
cdr3_nt: TGTGCCAGCAGTTACTCGGTAGGGGGCGGAGAAGACGAGCAGTACTTC

j_call: TRBJ2-3
d_call: TRBD2
clone_size: few
v_call: TRBV6-1
cdr3_aa: CASSEWVAGVDTQYF
cdr3_nt: TGTGCCAGCAGTGAATGGGTAGCGGGAGTTGATACGCAGTATTTT